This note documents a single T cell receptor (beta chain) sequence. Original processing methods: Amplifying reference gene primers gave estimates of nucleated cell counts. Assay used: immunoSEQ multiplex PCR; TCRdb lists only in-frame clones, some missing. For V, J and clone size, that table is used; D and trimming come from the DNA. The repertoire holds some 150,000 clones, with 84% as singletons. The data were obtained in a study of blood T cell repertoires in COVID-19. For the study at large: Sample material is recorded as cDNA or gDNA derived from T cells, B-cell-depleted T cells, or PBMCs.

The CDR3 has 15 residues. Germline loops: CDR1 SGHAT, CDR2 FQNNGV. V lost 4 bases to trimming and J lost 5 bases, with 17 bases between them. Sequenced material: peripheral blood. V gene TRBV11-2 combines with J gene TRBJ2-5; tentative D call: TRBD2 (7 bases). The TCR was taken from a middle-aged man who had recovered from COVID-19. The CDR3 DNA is TGTGCCAGCAGCTCCCGGGGCGGGGGCCTGGAGACCCAGTACTTC. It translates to CASSSRGGGLETQYF.